The sequence of this T cell receptor (beta chain) was determined in a study of blood T cells in healthy people across ages. The study, taken as a whole, reports: Percentage of naive T cells showed a strong correlation with TCR beta diversity.

Primed by a sample-barcoded 5' primer and a J-beta primer mix, a second PCR proceeded for about 7 to 11 cycles. Each cDNA molecule was tagged by a template-switch adaptor with 12 random nucleotides. TCRdb itself ran the 5' RACE reads through MiXCR, one entry per CDR3 protein. The table has about a million distinct CDR3 sequences, around two fifths seen once; the top ten hold around 13%. Remarks on this clonotype: Its antigen is currently unknown.

The CDR3 is made up of 16 amino acids. The material sequenced was blood. The TCR originated in a man aged 18 to 30 in good health. The chain uses TRBV12-3 or TRBV12-4 and TRBJ2-1; TRBD1 matches at 8 bases. The J call may be faulty, since TRBJ2-7 better matches the DNA end. The CDR3 sequence: CASSAPGTGDYNEQYF. DNA for the CDR3: TGTGCCAGCAGCGCCCCCGGGACAGGAGATTACAATGAGCAGTACTTC.